This T cell receptor beta chain was profiled in a study of cytotoxic CD8 clonotypes in ibrutinib-treated CLL. With 0 bases clipped from V and 12 bases from J, the junction kept 10 bases outside the gene matches. Germline V gene data show CDR1 as GTSNPN and CDR2 as SVGIG (reference sequence). The CDR3 sequence is 13 residues long. The targeted sequencing depth was 1 in 200,000 to 1 in 1 million T cells. Sequenced by immunoSEQ multiplex PCR; TCRdb stores in-frame clones only, minus some. This table holds 150,000 to 200,000 clones, about 88% found once. This clonotype was obtained from a human donor with chronic lymphocytic leukemia. This chain uses TRBV30 with TRBJ2-7, with 8 bases matching TRBD2. This specimen was PBMCs, taken at disease progression, from a patient treated with ibrutinib. The DNA for the CDR3 is TGTGCCTGGAGTGTTTACGGGAGGGCGTCCCCGTACTTC. Protein product: CAWSVYGRASPYF.